The 25 T cell receptor beta chains presented below share a single source sample, sequenced in a study of T cell responses to AZD1222 COVID-19 vaccine. The repertoire was sequenced with immunoSEQ multiplex PCR; TCRdb's copy has only in-frame clones and lacks some. Among roughly 97,000 clones listed, approximately 88% were seen once. Sample: peripheral blood, taken on day 0 of AZD1222 vaccination. Receptors were obtained from an adult in good health.

This clone was counted a few times. The rearrangement links TRBV29-1 to TRBJ2-3, with D unresolved. CDR1 and CDR2 (germline): SQVTM, ANQGSEA. This CDR3 has 13 residues. V was clipped by 2 bases and J by 5 bases, with 11 bases between them. CDR3 DNA: TGCAGCGTTGAAAAGGACGTCGGAGATACGCAGTATTTT. This sequence encodes CSVEKDVGDTQYF.

The V and J genes are TRBV27 and TRBJ2-1; tentative D call: TRBD2 (6 bases). The germline V gene has CDR1 MNHEY and CDR2 SMNVEV (reference sequence). V was clipped by 3 bases and J by 8 bases, with 14 bases between them. This CDR3 has 14 residues. For the CDR3, the DNA is TGTGCCAGCAGTTTTGAAGGGCCGGGGGATGAGCAGTTCTTC. Encoded protein: CASSFEGPGDEQFF.

The chain employs TRBV4-1 and TRBJ1-4, with D uncertain. The germline V gene has CDR1 MGHRA and CDR2 YSYEKL. Trimming removed 4 bases at V and 2 bases at J, with 8 bases between. The CDR3 extends over 14 amino acids. The CDR3 region is CASSPGRTNEKLFF. In DNA, the CDR3 is TGCGCCAGCAGCCCAGGAAGGACTAATGAAAAACTGTTTTTT.

CDR3 sequence (DNA): TGTGCCAGCAGTTGGGGACAGGGGCTTCTCTATGGCTACACCTTC. Translating it yields CASSWGQGLLYGYTF. This chain connects TRBV27 to TRBJ1-2, with 10 bases identical to TRBD1. The CDR3 has 15 residues. Looked up from germline, CDR1 is MNHEY and CDR2 is SMNVEV (reference sequence). J gave up 4 bases and V 4 bases, and 6 bases lay outside the gene matches.

This clone was recorded only once. The chain has TRBV2 and TRBJ1-2; the D is unclear. CDR3 length: 11 amino acids. CDR1 is SNHLY, CDR2 FYNNEI, per germline. V was shortened by 2 bases and J by 12 bases, with 10 bases between the two germline ends. The CDR3 DNA reads as TGTGCCAGCAGTGAATCGGGTGGAGACACCTTC. Residues: CASSESGGDTF.

The chain combines TRBV5-1 with TRBJ1-1; no clear D gene. This CDR3 is 13 amino acids long. Germline V gene sequence: CDR1 SGHRS, CDR2 YFSETQ. V lost 4 bases to trimming and J lost 1 base, with 8 bases between them. CDR3 nucleotide sequence: TGCGCCAGCAGCATAACAGAGAACACTGAAGCTTTCTTT. Translation gives CASSITENTEAFF. Full variable domain (missing parts from reference TRBV5-1 and TRBJ1-1): KAGVTQTPRYLIKTRGQQVTLSCSPISGHRSVSWYQQTPGQGLQFLFEYFSETQRNKGNFPGRFSGRQFSNSRSEMNVSTLELGDSALYLCASSITENTEAFFGQGTRLTVV.

CDR3 DNA sequence: TGTGCCATCAGCGGAATACAGGGGAAGGACACTGAAGCTTTCTTT. Translated, it gives CAISGIQGKDTEAFF. The V and J genes are TRBV10-3 and TRBJ1-1; 7 bases map to TRBD1. This CDR3 comprises 15 residues. CDR1 is ENHRY and CDR2 is SYGVKD in the germline V gene. With 6 bases clipped from V and 3 bases from J, the junction kept 10 bases outside the gene matches.

This sequence joins TRBV7-2 and TRBJ2-4; 10 bases fit TRBD1. This CDR3 has 16 residues. CDR1 and CDR2 from the germline V gene are SGHTA and FQGNSA. V trimming: 5 bases; J trimming: 1 base; junction bases outside the gene matches: 5. The CDR3 DNA reads as TGTGCCAGCAGCCTGGGACAGGGGATGGCCAAAAACATTCAGTACTTC. Translation: CASSLGQGMAKNIQYF.

V and J are TRBV9 and TRBJ1-4; D gene ambiguous. Germline-derived CDR1 and CDR2 are SGDLS and YYNGEE. V was cut by 0 bases and J by 5 bases, with 11 bases left in between. The CDR3 is 15 amino acids. The CDR3 sequence is CASSVGPFLNEKLFF. In DNA, the CDR3 is TGTGCCAGCAGCGTAGGCCCGTTTTTGAATGAAAAACTGTTTTTT.

The CDR3 nucleotides are TGTGCCAGCAGCCAAAAATTCATCCTAGCTAATGAGCAGTTCTTC. This gives the protein CASSQKFILANEQFF. The V call is TRBV14, the J call TRBJ2-1; a possible D gene is TRBD2 (5 bases). V shed 2 bases and J shed 7 bases, with 15 bases lying between them. The germline V gene has CDR1 SGHDN and CDR2 FVKESK. The CDR3 totals 15 residues.

This clone was observed a few times. The chain employs TRBV9 and TRBJ2-3, with TRBD2 as a possible D gene (6 bases). This CDR3 is 15 amino acids long. The V gene lost 2 bases and the J gene lost 0 bases, with 10 bases spanning the gap. Per the germline V gene, CDR1 is SGDLS and CDR2 is YYNGEE. CDR3 loop: CASSVLAKSTDTQYF. In DNA, the CDR3 is TGTGCCAGCAGCGTGCTAGCGAAGAGCACAGATACGCAGTATTTT.

The chain couples TRBV5-4 to TRBJ2-7; the match to TRBD2 covers 9 bases. The V gene's germline CDR1 is SGHNT and CDR2 YYREEE (reference sequence). CDR3 length: 16 amino acids. Losses at the gene ends were 4 bases for V and 7 bases for J; bases not matched to a gene: 15. CDR3 DNA: TGTGCCAGCAGCAGACCAGCGGGGGGTCGGCCTGAGGAGCAGTACTTC. As protein: CASSRPAGGRPEEQYF.

The rearrangement links TRBV19 to TRBJ1-1, with D perhaps matching TRBD1 (6 bases). Germline V gene data show CDR1 as LNHDA and CDR2 as SQIVND (reference sequence). The V end was cut by 5 bases, the J end by 7 bases, with 20 bases between. This CDR3 has 15 residues. For the CDR3, the DNA is TGTGCCAGTAGTCTGACCCCGGCAGGGGTGCATGAAGCTTTCTTT. Encoded protein: CASSLTPAGVHEAFF.

This chain links TRBV6-4 with TRBJ2-3; TRBD2 matches 11 bases. This CDR3 has 15 amino acids. Germline CDR1 and CDR2: MRHNA and SNTAGT. V lost 4 bases to trimming and J lost 4 bases; unmatched junction nucleotides: 4. In DNA, the CDR3 is TGTGCCAGCAGTGCGCTAGCGGGGGGACCAGATACGCAGTATTTT. Amino acid sequence: CASSALAGGPDTQYF.

This clone was detected only once. The chain joins TRBV9 to TRBJ2-7; 11 bases are shared with TRBD2. J was trimmed by 3 bases and V by 4 bases; bases with no gene match: 3. The CDR3 has 14 residues. Germline assignment: CDR1 SGDLS and CDR2 YYNGEE. CDR3 DNA sequence: TGTGCCAGCAGCTTCGGGACTAGCGGCTACGAGCAGTACTTC. Its protein product is CASSFGTSGYEQYF.

V usage is TRBV18 and J usage is TRBJ2-1; 7 nucleotides match TRBD1. V lost 6 bases to trimming and J lost 2 bases; unmatched junction nucleotides: 10. This CDR3 is built from 16 residues. Germline assignment: CDR1 KGHSH and CDR2 LQKENI. Written as DNA, the CDR3 is TGTGCCAGCTCCTTACCGAGGACAGGAGCCTACAATGAGCAGTTCTTC. Translation: CASSLPRTGAYNEQFF.

In this sample, this clone turned up once. This sequence joins TRBV6-5 and TRBJ2-1; 8 nucleotides match TRBD1. CDR3 length: 13 residues. The germline gives CDR1 MNHEY, CDR2 SVGAGI. V shed 6 bases, J shed 3 bases, and the junction held 1 base outside the gene matches. In DNA form, the CDR3 reads TGTGCCAGCAGGACAGGGGACTACAATGAGCAGTTCTTC. Translation gives CASRTGDYNEQFF.

The genes are TRBV6-2 or TRBV6-3 and TRBJ1-5, with TRBD1 identical over 7 bases. From germline, CDR1 is MNHEY and CDR2 SVGEGT. CDR3 length equals 16 residues. The V and J ends lost 5 bases and 1 base, in that order; junction bases with no gene match: 8. The CDR3 loop reads CASSPRRRGSNQPQHF. The DNA for the CDR3 is TGTGCCAGCAGTCCACGGCGCAGGGGGAGCAATCAGCCCCAGCATTTT.

The J gene is TRBJ2-7, the V gene TRBV14; TRBD1 agrees at 11 bases. The CDR3 is 17 residues long. Looked up from germline, CDR1 is SGHDN and CDR2 is FVKESK. Losses at the gene ends were 1 base for V and 6 bases for J; bases not matched to a gene: 11. The CDR3 region is CASSQVRGGQGGSEQYF. The CDR3 DNA is TGTGCCAGCAGCCAAGTAAGAGGGGGACAGGGGGGCTCCGAGCAGTACTTC.

The rearrangement uses TRBV30 and TRBJ1-2; TRBD1 matches 10 bases. Germline V gene sequence: CDR1 GTSNPN, CDR2 SVGIG (reference sequence). This CDR3 has 12 amino acids. The V and J ends lost 8 bases and 2 bases, in that order; junction bases with no gene match: 2. The CDR3 loop is CAGQGVNYGYTF. The CDR3 nucleotides are TGTGCCGGACAGGGGGTAAACTATGGCTACACCTTC. The full variable domain, completed using reference TRBV30 and TRBJ1-2, is SQTIHQWPATLVQPVGSPLSLECTVEGTSNPNLYWYRQAAGRGLQLLFYSVGIGQISSEVPQNLSASRPQDRQFILSSKKLLLSDSGFYLCAGQGVNYGYTFGSGTRLTVV.

V and J are TRBV7-2 and TRBJ1-6; TRBD1 matches 10 bases. The CDR3 loop spans 15 amino acids. CDR1 and CDR2 (germline): SGHTA, FQGNSA. After removal of 5 bases from V and 10 bases from J, the junction contained 8 bases not matched to a gene. The CDR3 protein is CASSTSGTGVSPLHF. In DNA form, the CDR3 reads TGTGCCAGCAGCACCTCCGGGACAGGGGTGTCACCCCTCCACTTT.

This clone was recorded once. The chain combines TRBV15 with TRBJ1-5, with D perhaps TRBD1 (5 bases). The CDR3 runs to 13 residues. Germline lookup yields CDR1 LNHNV and CDR2 YYDKDF (reference sequence). V dropped 4 bases and J dropped 4 bases, with 8 bases sitting between them. The CDR3: CATSKGPNQPQHF. The DNA for the CDR3 is TGTGCCACCAGCAAGGGGCCGAATCAGCCCCAGCATTTT.

The sample holds one count of this clone. This chain connects TRBV14 to TRBJ2-7, with 11 nucleotides matching TRBD1. The CDR3 covers 15 residues. CDR1 is SGHDN, CDR2 FVKESK, per germline. V lost 4 bases and J lost 3; bases outside the gene matches: 5. The CDR3 DNA reads TGTGCCAGCAGCCCATGGGACAGGGGGATCTACGAGCAGTACTTC. Translated: CASSPWDRGIYEQYF.

The genes are TRBV27 and TRBJ1-3, with D perhaps TRBD1 (5 bases). Germline loops: CDR1 MNHEY, CDR2 SMNVEV (reference sequence). Deletions cut 2 bases from V and 2 bases from J, with 7 bases between. This CDR3 region has 14 residues. The CDR3: CASSLRGAGNTIYF. The CDR3 DNA follows: TGTGCCAGCAGTTTACGGGGCGCTGGAAACACCATATATTTT.

The genes are TRBV4-2 and TRBJ2-1; 11 nucleotides match TRBD2. This CDR3 has 18 amino acids. Germline V CDR1 and CDR2: LGHNA, YNFKEQ. Losses at the gene ends were 0 bases for V and 12 bases for J; bases not matched to a gene: 16. The CDR3 DNA reads TGTGCCAGCAGCCAAGAGAACTTAGCGGGAGGGTCCGCATCCACGCAGTTCTTC. Translating it yields CASSQENLAGGSASTQFF.